Each of the 5 T cell receptor beta chains below was sequenced from the same sample in a study of early T cells in non-severe SARS-CoV-2 infection listed by TCRdb under 2021. Libraries came from 5' RACE. The reads were generated on a NextSeq 500. The public reads were quality trimmed at Q25 with fastp and then assembled into clones with MiXCR by TCRdb, keeping productive beta chains. Under each unique CDR3 protein, matching rows form one entry showing the most common genes and DNA. The sample profile shows 25,000 to 30,000 distinct CDR3 sequences; about 10% of them were found once. The ten largest clonotypes hold roughly an eighth of the sample. The sequencing sample was made of whole blood. These receptor sequences come from an adult who was a healthcare worker with PCR-confirmed SARS-CoV-2 infection or an uninfected control (not recorded which).

This clonotype appeared many times. J is TRBJ1-4 and V is TRBV7-8; D might be TRBD1 (5 bases). Trimming pared 7 bases from V and 2 bases from J, leaving 11 bases between. Germline CDR1 and CDR2: SGHVS and FQNEAQ. CDR3 length: 14 amino acids. The CDR3 region is CASTNRKTNEKLFF. The CDR3, as DNA: TGTGCCAGCACCAACAGGAAGACTAATGAAAAACTGTTTTTT.

This clonotype was seen a few times. CDR3 sequence reads: CASSVTVNTEAFF. CDR3 DNA: TGCGCCAGCAGCGTGACAGTGAACACTGAAGCTTTCTTT. The chain uses TRBV5-1 and TRBJ1-1; tentatively, D is TRBD1 (5 bases). The V end lost 4 bases, the J end lost 0 bases, and 7 bases lay between the germline ends. The CDR3 length is 13 residues. CDR1 is SGHRS, CDR2 YFSETQ, per germline.

This clonotype was counted ten times or more. The rearrangement uses TRBV20-1 and TRBJ1-5, with a possible D match to TRBD1 (6 bases). V was clipped by 3 bases and J by 3 bases, with 12 bases between them. This CDR3 is 14 amino acids long. CDR1 DFQATT and CDR2 SNEGSKA come from the germline V gene (reference sequence). The CDR3 reads CSASLGGNNQPQHF. CDR3 DNA sequence: TGCAGTGCTAGTCTAGGGGGAAACAATCAGCCCCAGCATTTT.

This clonotype was recorded at least ten times. The chain is built from TRBV6-4 and TRBJ1-1, with TRBD1 as a possible D gene (6 bases). The germline V gene has CDR1 MRHNA and CDR2 SNTAGT. V gave up 4 bases and J gave up 6 bases, with 12 bases separating them. The CDR3 spans 13 residues. In nucleotides, the CDR3 is TGTGCCAGCAGTGTAACAGGGAGTGCTGAAGCTTTCTTT. Amino acids: CASSVTGSAEAFF.

The CDR3 sequence is CSARELTTNTEAFF. CDR3 DNA sequence: TGCAGTGCTAGAGAGCTCACTACTAACACTGAAGCTTTCTTT. The rearrangement links TRBV20-1 to TRBJ1-1; D is unresolved. Germline V CDR1 and CDR2: DFQATT, SNEGSKA (reference sequence). V lost 0 bases and J 2 bases, leaving 10 bases between the germline ends. The CDR3 has 14 residues.